This TCR beta chain is from a study of metastatic and nonmetastatic thyroid tumors. Study details: Repertoires were compared across blood and tumor or nodule tissue from malignant and benign thyroid patients. Study-level points and caveats: Benign nodules reportedly had significantly lower TCR beta diversity than malignant thyroid tumors in blood and tumor.

From the PCR reads, TCRdb re-called clones with MiXCR. The table records tens of thousands of clones, 20% of them present only once. A word on this clone: The antigen is undetermined.

V was cut by 1 base and J by 2 bases, with 4 bases left in between. This CDR3 contains 12 residues. Germline loops: CDR1 SGHTS, CDR2 YDEGEE. Treatment of any kind had been given to no patient before thyroid surgery. Sequencing input: blood. The chain combines TRBV5-8 with TRBJ2-7, with D uncertain. This TCR was recovered from a female donor with papillary thyroid cancer or a benign thyroid nodule (not recorded which). Some clones in this sample may be carry-over from other donors' samples. This CDR3 is CASSLPAYEQYF. In DNA form, the CDR3 reads TGTGCCAGCAGCTTGCCAGCCTACGAGCAGTACTTC.